The 30 T cell receptor beta chains below were found in one sample sequenced in a study of human T cells and chemical hapten exposure. TCRdb redid the calling of the RACE reads with MiXCR, one entry per CDR3 protein. In the table there are about 380,000 distinct CDR3 sequences, 5% to 6.5% of which are singletons. Time point denoted: pre-sensitization, week 0. Treatment indicated: therapeutic diphenylcyclopropenone sensitization with weekly scalp DPC. The specimen comprised whole blood, sampled in connection with sensitization to the hapten diphenylcyclopropenone (DPC). These receptors were taken from a woman aged 45-60 years with alopecia areata. Some clones in this sample may be carry-over from other donors' samples.

This clonotype was recorded a few times. The chain couples TRBV6-6 to TRBJ2-7, with D perhaps matching TRBD2 (6 bases). Germline CDR1 MNHNY, CDR2 SVGAGI (reference sequence). Trimming stripped 7 bases from V and 0 bases from J, with 16 bases between. The CDR3 sequence is 15 residues long. This chain's CDR3 is CASTLSWDFSYEQYF. In DNA, the CDR3 is TGTGCCAGCACCCTAAGTTGGGACTTCTCCTACGAGCAGTACTTC.

This clonotype has a count of ten or more. The chain links TRBV13 to TRBJ2-1, with D tentatively TRBD1 (5 bases). Per germline, CDR1 PRHDT and CDR2 FYEKMQ (reference sequence). The CDR3 covers 13 residues. The germline V and J ends were trimmed by 3 bases and 6 bases, with 9 bases remaining between them. CDR3 region: CASSLGRSNEQFF. CDR3 sequence (DNA): TGTGCCAGCAGCTTGGGGCGTAGCAATGAGCAGTTCTTC.

V gene TRBV7-2 combines with J gene TRBJ1-1; D is uncertain. The CDR3 length is 15 residues. Per the germline V gene, CDR1 is SGHTA and CDR2 is FQGNSA. V lost 2 bases to trimming and J lost 0 bases, with 10 bases between them. The CDR3 spells CASSLITGMNTEAFF. The DNA of the CDR3 is TGTGCCAGCAGCTTAATCACGGGGATGAACACTGAAGCTTTCTTT.

This clonotype appeared a few times. CDR3 sequence reads: CASSTRQGNTIYF. The CDR3, as DNA: TGTGCCAGCTCAACTCGACAGGGAAACACCATATATTTT. The chain combines TRBV18 with TRBJ1-3; D possibly corresponds to TRBD1 (5 bases). Germline V gives CDR1 KGHSH, CDR2 LQKENI. V was clipped by 5 bases and J by 4 bases, with 9 bases between them. The CDR3 is made up of 13 amino acids.

V and J are TRBV20-1 and TRBJ2-3; D unresolved. Trimming pared 0 bases from V and 3 bases from J, leaving 13 bases between. Per germline, CDR1 DFQATT and CDR2 SNEGSKA (reference sequence). This CDR3 is 15 amino acids long. The CDR3 spells CSARDPLVSTDTQYF. For the CDR3, the DNA is TGCAGTGCTAGAGACCCACTCGTTTCGACAGATACGCAGTATTTT.

Remarks on this clonotype: Compared with germline, one end of the junction differs, possibly owing to a read error. The chain is built from TRBV27 and TRBJ2-2; the D call may be TRBD1 or TRBD2 (6 bases each). This CDR3 comprises 16 residues. CDR1 and CDR2 from the germline V gene are MNHEY and SMNVEV (reference sequence). CDR3 loop: CASSGGGYTNSGELFF. CDR3 nucleotide sequence: TGTGCCAGCAGTGGAGGGGGTTATACGAACTCCGGGGAGCTGTTTTTT.

V and J are TRBV3-1 and TRBJ2-2, with D possibly being TRBD1 (5 bases). With 0 bases removed from V and 1 base from J, the gap between germline ends came to 12 bases. The CDR3 is 17 residues long. Germline CDR1 LGHDT, CDR2 YNNKEL (reference sequence). The CDR3 is CASSQDYGRVNTGELFF. The CDR3 DNA sequence: TGTGCCAGCAGCCAAGATTACGGCAGGGTGAACACCGGGGAGCTGTTTTTT.

This clonotype has a handful of counts. V is TRBV12-3 or TRBV12-4 and J is TRBJ1-1; D perhaps matches TRBD1 (5 bases). CDR3 length: 11 amino acids. The V and J ends lost 7 bases and 8 bases respectively, with 11 bases between them. CDR3 nucleotide sequence: TGTGCCAGCACCGGGGACGGAGAAGCTTTCTTT. It encodes CASTGDGEAFF.

This clonotype was observed many times. This sequence joins TRBV6-2 or TRBV6-3 and TRBJ1-5, with a weak D call TRBD1 (5 bases). V was pared by 8 bases and J by 0 bases, with 8 bases between. The CDR3 consists of 13 residues. Germline V CDR1 and CDR2: MNHEY, SVGEGT. CDR3 sequence: CASGDYSNQPQHF. In nucleotides, the CDR3 is TGTGCCAGCGGGGACTATAGCAATCAGCCCCAGCATTTT.

This clonotype was seen ten or more times. The CDR3 sequence is CASSATPDRSIMDTQYF. In DNA, the CDR3 is TGTGCCAGCAGTGCGACCCCTGACAGGAGTATCATGGATACGCAGTATTTT. The chain employs TRBV12-3 or TRBV12-4 and TRBJ2-3; a possible D gene is TRBD1 (6 bases). V gave up 5 bases and J gave up 6 bases, with 24 bases separating them. The CDR3 contains 17 residues.

The chain joins TRBV7-9 to TRBJ2-4; 8 bases line up with TRBD2. CDR1 SEHNR and CDR2 FQNEAQ come from the germline V gene (reference sequence). CDR3 size: 13 residues. Trimming took 8 bases from V and 7 from J; bases not matched to a gene: 7. The CDR3 is CASRGGTTNIQYF. For the CDR3, the DNA is TGTGCCAGCCGCGGGGGGACAACGAACATTCAGTACTTC.

This chain links TRBV20-1 with TRBJ1-5, with a weak D call TRBD1 (5 bases). The germline V and J ends were trimmed by 5 bases and 4 bases, with 12 bases remaining between them. The CDR3 extends over 13 amino acids. The germline V gene has CDR1 DFQATT and CDR2 SNEGSKA (reference sequence). The CDR3 sequence: CSARQLANQPQHF. CDR3 coding DNA: TGCAGTGCTCGACAGTTAGCTAATCAGCCCCAGCATTTT.

This clonotype was detected a few times. This chain links TRBV6-2 or TRBV6-3 with TRBJ1-5; no reliable D call. Germline CDR1 is MNHEY and CDR2 is SVGEGT. The CDR3 totals 12 residues. V was cut by 2 bases and J by 7 bases, with 6 bases left in between. CDR3 residues: CASSYDTQPQHF. The CDR3 DNA is TGTGCCAGCAGTTACGATACGCAGCCCCAGCATTTT.

The CDR3 DNA reads TGTGCCAGCACCCCCTCCCGACGGCCGGGCAAAAACATTCAGTACTTC. Amino acids: CASTPSRRPGKNIQYF. V is TRBV11-2 and J is TRBJ2-4; D is unresolved. CDR3 length equals 16 residues. The germline V gene encodes CDR1 SGHAT and CDR2 FQNNGV. The germline V and J ends were trimmed by 7 bases and 3 bases, with 19 bases remaining between them.

The chain combines TRBV28 with TRBJ1-1; a weak D match, TRBD1 (5 bases). The CDR3 has 12 amino acids. V lost 4 bases, J lost 10 bases, and 13 bases lay in between. The germline V gene encodes CDR1 MDHEN and CDR2 SYDVKM. CDR3 residues: CASSSGARGAFF. As DNA, the CDR3 is TGTGCCAGCAGTTCCGGGGCCCGCGGAGCTTTCTTT.

V gene TRBV28 combines with J gene TRBJ1-1; 8 nucleotides align to TRBD1. The CDR3 runs 15 residues. Germline-derived CDR1 and CDR2 are MDHEN and SYDVKM. V was pared by 5 bases and J by 1 base, with 6 bases of the junction left unmatched. In DNA, the CDR3 is TGTGCCAGCAGTCGACCCGGGACAGGGAACACTGAAGCTTTCTTT. Protein: CASSRPGTGNTEAFF.

This clonotype was counted between two and nine times. The chain employs TRBV20-1 and TRBJ1-1; D gene uncertain. The germline V gene has CDR1 DFQATT and CDR2 SNEGSKA (reference sequence). The CDR3 has 13 residues. V shed 6 bases and J shed 4 bases, with 15 bases lying between them. The CDR3 sequence is CSADRQAGTEAFF. CDR3 sequence (DNA): TGCAGTGCGGATCGTCAGGCGGGCACTGAAGCTTTCTTT.

The V and J genes are TRBV28 and TRBJ2-4, with TRBD1 matching over 11 bases. With V trimmed by 8 bases and J by 1 base, 1 base remained unmatched. Per the germline V gene, CDR1 is MDHEN and CDR2 is SYDVKM. The CDR3 consists of 14 residues. CDR3 loop: CASRDRGAKNIQYF. The CDR3, as DNA: TGTGCCAGCCGGGACAGGGGGGCCAAAAACATTCAGTACTTC.

The chain combines TRBV9 with TRBJ2-7, with 7 bases matching TRBD2. CDR3 size: 13 residues. In germline, CDR1 is SGDLS, CDR2 YYNGEE. The junction had 2 bases not matched to a gene; V was cut back by 0 bases and J by 5 bases. CDR3: CASSVDTSDEQYF. In nucleotides, the CDR3 is TGTGCCAGCAGCGTAGATACTAGCGACGAGCAGTACTTC.

This clonotype was counted ten times or more. The CDR3 loop reads CASGLSGDQETQYF. The CDR3 bases are TGCGCCAGCGGCCTTAGCGGGGACCAAGAGACCCAGTACTTC. The V and J genes are TRBV10-2 and TRBJ2-5; the match to TRBD2 covers 8 bases. The germline CDR1 and CDR2 sequences are WSHSY and SAAADI. V was pared by 8 bases and J by 0 bases, with 5 bases of the junction left unmatched. The CDR3 runs to 14 residues.

The V and J genes are TRBV6-2 or TRBV6-3 and TRBJ2-6; D is ambiguous. Between the trimmed V and J ends, which lost 4 bases and 0 bases, there was a span of 10 bases. The CDR3 runs 16 residues. Per the germline V gene, CDR1 is MNHEY and CDR2 is SVGEGT. The CDR3 DNA follows: TGTGCCAGCAGTTTGCTGCGGCCCTCTGGGGCCAACGTCCTGACTTTC. Its translation is CASSLLRPSGANVLTF.

This clonotype was observed at least ten times. The CDR3 DNA reads as TGTGCCACCCCGAGGGGGCCCAACTATGGCTACACCTTC. Translated, it gives CATPRGPNYGYTF. The chain recombines TRBV11-2 with TRBJ1-2; 7 nucleotides agree with TRBD1. This CDR3 has 13 amino acids. CDR1 is SGHAT and CDR2 is FQNNGV in the germline V gene. Losses at the gene ends were 10 bases for V and 2 bases for J; bases not matched to a gene: 7.

This clonotype occurred a few times. The chain joins TRBV10-1 to TRBJ1-1, with 10 nucleotides matching TRBD1. V dropped 5 bases and J dropped 4; count of bases not matched to a gene: 4. The CDR3 sequence is 14 residues long. Germline lookup yields CDR1 WNHNN and CDR2 SYGVQD (reference sequence). The CDR3 nucleotides are TGCGCCAGCAGTATGGGACAGGGGATCACTGAAGCTTTCTTT. It yields the protein CASSMGQGITEAFF.

This clonotype was seen ten or more times. The gene calls are TRBV7-8 and TRBJ1-1; 9 bases fit TRBD1. V was pared by 6 bases and J by 6 bases, with 11 bases of the junction left unmatched. Germline lookup yields CDR1 SGHVS and CDR2 FQNEAQ. The CDR3 sequence is 15 residues long. DNA of the CDR3: TGTGCCAGCAGACCAAAAATACAGGGGGCCTCTGAAGCTTTCTTT. It encodes CASRPKIQGASEAFF.

V gene TRBV12-3 or TRBV12-4 combines with J gene TRBJ1-1; 7 bases are shared with TRBD1. This CDR3 spans 12 amino acids. J lost 1 base, V lost 11 bases, and 4 bases had no gene match. CDR3 residues: CARRTGNTEAFF. The CDR3 bases are TGTGCCCGTCGGACAGGGAACACTGAAGCTTTCTTT.

This clonotype was found a few times. The chain employs TRBV2 and TRBJ1-4; D possibly corresponds to TRBD1 (5 bases). V gave up 3 bases and J gave up 7 bases, with 15 bases separating them. CDR3 length: 15 amino acids. In germline, CDR1 is SNHLY, CDR2 FYNNEI. The CDR3 region has the DNA TGTGCCAGCAGTGACCGACAGTCACGGATTGAAAAACTGTTTTTT. This codes for CASSDRQSRIEKLFF. Full variable domain (missing parts from reference TRBV2 and TRBJ1-4): EPEVTQTPSHQVTQMGQEVILRCVPISNHLYFYWYRQILGQKVEFLVSFYNNEISEKSEIFDDQFSVERPDGSNFTLKIRSTKLEDSAMYFCASSDRQSRIEKLFFGSGTQLSVL.

Of note for this clonotype: A clone one base away is much larger, so this may be a read error. CDR3 DNA: TGTGCCAGCAGCTTATACGGCGGCGCTGAAGCTTTCTTT. Its protein product is CASSLYGGAEAFF. The genes are TRBV7-8 and TRBJ1-1; D gene unclear. CDR3 length equals 13 residues. Germline assignment: CDR1 SGHVS and CDR2 FQNEAQ. Trimming took 2 bases from V and 6 from J, leaving 10 bases between them.

This clonotype was seen repeatedly, ten times or more. The rearrangement joins TRBV28 to TRBJ1-1, with 7 bases fitting TRBD1. Trimming took 4 bases from V and 4 from J; bases not matched to a gene: 6. The CDR3 spans 14 residues. Germline-derived CDR1 and CDR2 are MDHEN and SYDVKM. The CDR3 bases are TGTGCCAGCAGTTCAGGGGGGGGAAGCACTGAAGCTTTCTTT. Amino acids: CASSSGGGSTEAFF.

This clonotype has at least ten counts. This chain joins TRBV4-3 and TRBJ1-2; D is unresolved. This CDR3 spans 15 amino acids. From germline, CDR1 is LGHNA and CDR2 YSLEER. Trimming removed 0 bases from V and 1 base from J, with 9 bases in between. The CDR3 region is CASSQDYPDNYGYTF. The CDR3, as DNA: TGCGCCAGCAGCCAAGATTACCCAGATAACTATGGCTACACCTTC.

The chain is built from TRBV5-1 and TRBJ2-7, with D perhaps TRBD1 (6 bases). V lost 5 bases to trimming and J lost 0 bases, with 18 bases between them. The germline gives CDR1 SGHRS, CDR2 YFSETQ. The CDR3 covers 16 residues. The CDR3 is CASSQPPDRASYEQYF. CDR3 DNA sequence: TGCGCCAGCAGTCAACCCCCGGACAGAGCCTCCTACGAGCAGTACTTC.